This entry lists 21 T cell receptor beta chains sequenced from one sample in a study of blood T cell repertoires in COVID-19. The data were produced by immunoSEQ multiplex PCR, yet TCRdb's version contains in-frame clones alone and is incomplete. The profile shows 300,000 to 500,000 clones, approximately 87% of them singletons. The sample was PBMCs or T cells enriched from blood (not recorded which). These receptors all stem from a woman in her twenties or thirties with acute COVID-19.

This clone showed up just once. The rearrangement links TRBV29-1 to TRBJ1-1; a possible D gene is TRBD1 (6 bases). The CDR3 sequence is 13 residues long. V was shortened by 6 bases and J by 4 bases, with 15 bases between the two germline ends. In germline, CDR1 is SQVTM, CDR2 ANQGSEA. In DNA form, the CDR3 reads TGCAGCGTGATCCGGACAGCCGGCACTGAAGCTTTCTTT. Amino acids: CSVIRTAGTEAFF.

As concerns this clone: In the same sample, other DNA sequences code for this CDR3. The rearrangement links TRBV10-1 to TRBJ2-7, with TRBD1 as a possible D gene (7 bases). Germline V CDR1 and CDR2: WNHNN, SYGVQD (reference sequence). The CDR3 is made up of 13 amino acids. Trimming took 5 bases from V and 1 from J, leaving 9 bases between them. The CDR3 is CASSPGGSYEQYF. Written as DNA, the CDR3 is TGCGCCAGCAGTCCAGGGGGGTCCTACGAGCAGTACTTC.

This clone was counted once. The rearrangement uses TRBV19 and TRBJ1-2; 7 bases line up with TRBD1. The length of the CDR3 is 19 residues. The junction had 21 bases not matched to a gene; V was cut back by 5 bases and J by 3 bases. Germline V gene lookup returns CDR1 LNHDA and CDR2 SQIVND (reference sequence). CDR3 in amino acids: CASSHHPLRTGYEDYGYTF. In DNA, the CDR3 is TGTGCCAGTAGTCACCACCCTTTAAGGACAGGTTATGAGGACTATGGCTACACCTTC.

The chain uses TRBV19 and TRBJ2-7; 10 bases fit TRBD1. J gave up 6 bases and V 1 base, and 9 bases lay outside the gene matches. This CDR3 is 16 amino acids long. The V gene's germline CDR1 is LNHDA and CDR2 SQIVND (reference sequence). CDR3 sequence (DNA): TGTGCCAGTAGTATAGGGGGGACAGGGGTAGTCGGCGAGCAGTACTTC. Translated, it gives CASSIGGTGVVGEQYF.

This chain connects TRBV7-7 to TRBJ2-7, with TRBD1 identical over 8 bases. Germline V gene sequence: CDR1 SSHAT, CDR2 FNYEAQ (reference sequence). The CDR3 is 15 amino acids. The ends lost 4 bases at V and 2 bases at J; junction bases unmatched: 7. CDR3 residues: CASSSGTGPAYEQYF. CDR3 coding DNA: TGTGCCAGCAGCTCCGGGACAGGACCCGCCTACGAGCAGTACTTC.

This rearrangement joins TRBV27 to TRBJ2-1; D is perhaps TRBD1 (6 bases). Per the germline V gene, CDR1 is MNHEY and CDR2 is SMNVEV (reference sequence). The V end lost 3 bases, the J end lost 2 bases, and 14 bases lay between the germline ends. The length of the CDR3 is 16 residues. In nucleotides, the CDR3 is TGTGCCAGCAGTTTTTCGACAGGTGAGGCCTACAATGAGCAGTTCTTC. Translation gives CASSFSTGEAYNEQFF.

The rearrangement uses TRBV5-1 and TRBJ1-2; TRBD1 matches at 7 bases. The CDR3 is 15 amino acids. In germline, CDR1 is SGHRS, CDR2 YFSETQ. Trimming removed 0 bases from V and 2 bases from J; junction bases left unmatched: 4. CDR3 bases: TGCGCCAGCAGCTTGGATCCAGGGGGAAACTATGGCTACACCTTC. This codes for CASSLDPGGNYGYTF.

The chain recombines TRBV10-3 with TRBJ1-5; D is possibly TRBD1 (5 bases). The length of the CDR3 is 13 residues. Trimming pared 6 bases from V and 6 bases from J, leaving 12 bases between. Germline V gene lookup returns CDR1 ENHRY and CDR2 SYGVKD. CDR3 nucleotides: TGTGCCATCAGGGAGGGGAGGGGTCAGCCCCAGCATTTT. Protein: CAIREGRGQPQHF.

This rearrangement joins TRBV6-5 to TRBJ1-3; the match to TRBD1 covers 9 bases. V shed 5 bases and J 4 bases; nucleotides not matched to a gene: 3. The germline gives CDR1 MNHEY, CDR2 SVGAGI. This CDR3 has 14 amino acids. The CDR3 coding sequence is TGTGCCAGCAGTCGGACAGGGGAAGGAAACACCATATATTTT. Translating gives CASSRTGEGNTIYF.

The V gene is TRBV5-1, the J gene TRBJ1-3, with D maybe TRBD1 (5 bases). V gave up 1 base and J gave up 3 bases, with 11 bases separating them. Germline-derived CDR1 and CDR2 are SGHRS and YFSETQ. This CDR3 contains 15 residues. Here the CDR3 DNA reads TGCGCCAGCAGCTTGAATGGGGCTGGTGGAAACACCATATATTTT. This codes for CASSLNGAGGNTIYF.

The genes are TRBV3-1 (or the pseudogene TRBV3-2) and TRBJ1-3, with D maybe TRBD1 (5 bases). This CDR3 comprises 15 residues. Trimming took 5 bases from V and 0 from J, leaving 11 bases between them. Germline V lookup: CDR1 LGHDT, CDR2 YNNKEL (reference sequence). DNA of the CDR3: TGTGCCAGCAGCTACGGGACTGACTCTGGAAACACCATATATTTT. It translates to CASSYGTDSGNTIYF.

V usage is TRBV18 and J usage is TRBJ2-2, with 9 bases aligning to TRBD1. CDR3 size: 18 residues. The junction had 16 bases not matched to a gene; V was cut back by 5 bases and J by 6 bases. Per the germline V gene, CDR1 is KGHSH and CDR2 is LQKENI. CDR3 DNA: TGTGCCAGCTCATCCTACAATCGGGACAGGGATCGTCCCGGGGAGCTGTTTTTT. This encodes CASSSYNRDRDRPGELFF.

V and J are TRBV7-3 and TRBJ2-1, with a weak D call TRBD1 (5 bases). Trimming stripped 5 bases from V and 7 bases from J, with 12 bases between. The CDR3 totals 13 residues. Germline V gene lookup returns CDR1 SGHTA and CDR2 FQGTGA. In nucleotides, the CDR3 is TGTGCCAGCAGCCCCGTAGGGGTGAATGAGCAGTTCTTC. Its protein is CASSPVGVNEQFF.

The V and J genes are TRBV12-3 or TRBV12-4 and TRBJ1-6; TRBD1 is a possible D gene (5 bases). The CDR3 is 13 amino acids. V was shortened by 4 bases and J by 10 bases, with 11 bases between the two germline ends. CDR3 in amino acids: CASSSTQGSPLHF. The CDR3 bases are TGTGCCAGCAGTTCCACCCAGGGATCACCCCTCCACTTT.

In this sample, this clone turned up once. This chain uses TRBV9 with TRBJ2-1; 11 positions agree with TRBD2. Germline CDR1 SGDLS, CDR2 YYNGEE. CDR3 length: 16 amino acids. V shed 3 bases and J 4 bases; nucleotides not matched to a gene: 6. DNA of the CDR3: TGTGCCAGCAGCGAGGGTAGCGGGGGGGCTTACAATGAGCAGTTCTTC. This translates into CASSEGSGGAYNEQFF. Using reference TRBV9 and TRBJ2-1 for the parts outside the CDR3, the full variable domain is DSGVTQTPKHLITATGQRVTLRCSPRSGDLSVYWYQQSLDQGLQFLIQYYNGEERAKGNILERFSAQQFPDLHSELNLSSLELGDSALYFCASSEGSGGAYNEQFFGPGTRLTVL.

For the CDR3, the DNA is TGTGCCAGCAGCCAAAGCCGCATCCATTGGGGGGTTGGAAACACCATATATTTT. It specifies CASSQSRIHWGVGNTIYF. This sequence joins TRBV3-1 (or the pseudogene TRBV3-2) and TRBJ1-3, with D maybe TRBD1 (5 bases). V shed 2 bases and J shed 3 bases, with 20 bases lying between them. Germline V lookup: CDR1 LGHDT, CDR2 YNNKEL (reference sequence). This CDR3 region has 18 residues.

The chain recombines TRBV27 with TRBJ2-7, with TRBD1 matching 9 bases. Trimming at V came to 3 bases and at J to 5 bases, leaving 11 bases not matched to a gene. CDR3 size: 16 residues. Germline values: CDR1 MNHEY, CDR2 SMNVEV (reference sequence). CDR3 amino acids: CASSFLGQGVVHEQYF. As DNA, the CDR3 is TGTGCCAGCAGTTTCTTGGGACAGGGAGTTGTCCACGAGCAGTACTTC.

The chain carries TRBV19 and TRBJ2-2, with 8 bases fitting TRBD1. Germline lookup yields CDR1 LNHDA and CDR2 SQIVND (reference sequence). With 3 bases clipped from V and 5 bases from J, the junction kept 8 bases outside the gene matches. This CDR3 region has 16 residues. The CDR3: CASSIELTGVTGELFF. In DNA, the CDR3 is TGTGCCAGTAGTATTGAGCTGACAGGGGTTACCGGGGAGCTGTTTTTT.

This clone was detected a few times. V and J are TRBV10-2 and TRBJ1-3; D remains unclear. CDR1 and CDR2 from the germline V gene are WSHSY and SAAADI. This CDR3 contains 16 residues. The ends were cut back, 0 bases at V and 0 bases at J, with 9 bases in the middle. The CDR3 protein is CASSESMFSSGNTIYF. The DNA of the CDR3 is TGCGCCAGCAGTGAGTCGATGTTCAGCTCTGGAAACACCATATATTTT.

Concerning this clone: One end of the junction is discordant with germline, which a read error may explain. J is TRBJ1-2 and V is TRBV11-2, with D tentatively TRBD1 (6 bases). This CDR3 has 11 residues. Germline V gene data show CDR1 as SGHAT and CDR2 as FQNNGV. The CDR3 DNA follows: TGTGCCAGCAGCCTAGGGGGGCTCCAGGACTTC. The encoded protein is CASSLGGLQDF.

The table lists this clone with a few counts. The CDR3 bases are TGTGCCAGTCCGACTAGCGGGTTCTACGAGCAGTACTTC. It codes for CASPTSGFYEQYF. The V gene is TRBV21-1, the J gene TRBJ2-7; no DNA check was done on the table's D call, TRBD2. TRBV21-1 is labeled a pseudogene. This CDR3 contains 13 residues.